This record looks at one T cell receptor (beta chain) sequence and its context. Looked up from germline, CDR1 is MNHNS and CDR2 is SASEGT. J lost 5 bases, V lost 4 bases, and 5 bases had no gene match. The CDR3 runs 14 residues. This sample stems from a study of shared T cell receptors in the human thymus. Sequencing was performed with immunoSEQ multiplex PCR; in TCRdb, only in-frame clones are kept and a portion is missing. The data hold a few hundred thousand clones, with over 90% observed a single time. The origin of this receptor is a human donor. V gene TRBV6-1 combines with J gene TRBJ2-1; 7 nucleotides match TRBD1. Sequenced: thymocytes. In DNA form, the CDR3 reads TGTGCCAGCAGTGGAGTAGGGGGCAACAATGAGCAGTTCTTC. This encodes CASSGVGGNNEQFF.